This passage covers 10 T cell receptor beta chains from one sample sequenced in a study of human T cells and chemical hapten exposure (dated by TCRdb to the early 2020s). Taken with the paper, the label for time point translates to: pre-sensitization, week 0. The sample's treatment or condition, from its label and the paper: therapeutic diphenylcyclopropenone sensitization with weekly scalp DPC. Library preparation employed RACE. For sequencing, a NextSeq 500 was employed. The public sequencing data were trimmed at Q25 with fastp and processed into clonotypes with MiXCR by TCRdb, which kept only in-frame beta chains. Rows are combined by CDR3 protein, so each entry shows the most common genes and DNA. Within this sample are 95,000 to 150,000 distinct CDR3 sequences, with roughly 14% of them counted one time only. The top ten constitute about 3% of the sample. The starting material was whole blood, obtained in connection with sensitization to the hapten diphenylcyclopropenone (DPC). The receptor set was obtained from a young woman with alopecia areata. Some clones in this sample may be carry-over from other donors' samples.

This clonotype was observed a handful of times. The chain combines TRBV7-2 with TRBJ2-7; 14 bases fit TRBD2. The germline V gene has CDR1 SGHTA and CDR2 FQGNSA. The CDR3 totals 16 residues. V lost 2 bases, J lost 7 bases, and 7 bases stayed unmatched. The CDR3 loop is CASSLMGLAGAEEQYF. The CDR3 region has the DNA TGTGCCAGCAGCTTAATGGGACTAGCGGGGGCGGAGGAGCAGTACTTC.

The chain recombines TRBV5-5 with TRBJ2-1; D gene unclear. Trimming cost V 0 bases and J 0 bases, with 7 bases left between them. Germline V gives CDR1 SGHKS, CDR2 YYEKEE (reference sequence). The CDR3 covers 15 residues. This CDR3 reads CASSLAWSSYNEQFF. DNA for the CDR3: TGTGCCAGCAGCTTGGCATGGAGCTCCTACAATGAGCAGTTCTTC. Together with reference TRBV5-5 and TRBJ2-1, the CDR3 gives the full variable domain: DAGVTQSPTHLIKTRGQQVTLRCSPISGHKSVSWYQQVLGQGPQFIFQYYEKEERGRGNFPDRFSARQFPNYSSELNVNALLLGDSALYLCASSLAWSSYNEQFFGPGTRLTVL.

The CDR3 region is CASSQQGDGPNNEQFF. For the CDR3, the DNA is TGCGCCAGCAGCCAACAAGGGGACGGGCCCAACAATGAGCAGTTCTTC. The rearrangement links TRBV4-3 to TRBJ2-1; tentatively, D is TRBD1 or TRBD2 (5 bases each). The V and J ends lost 2 bases and 5 bases respectively, with 16 bases between them. The CDR3 sequence is 16 residues long. Germline V lookup: CDR1 LGHNA, CDR2 YSLEER.

The genes are TRBV9 and TRBJ2-1, with a weak D call TRBD1 (5 bases). Trimming left V 3 bases short and J 9 bases short, with 13 bases between. CDR3 size: 13 residues. Germline CDR1 and CDR2: SGDLS and YYNGEE. CDR3: CASSAQSQGEQFF. The CDR3 DNA follows: TGTGCCAGCAGCGCTCAGTCCCAGGGTGAGCAGTTCTTC. Filled out from reference TRBV9 and TRBJ2-1, the complete variable domain reads DSGVTQTPKHLITATGQRVTLRCSPRSGDLSVYWYQQSLDQGLQFLIQYYNGEERAKGNILERFSAQQFPDLHSELNLSSLELGDSALYFCASSAQSQGEQFFGPGTRLTVL.

The chain combines TRBV4-3 with TRBJ2-7; unclear D gene. The CDR3 sequence is 14 residues long. Germline V CDR1 and CDR2: LGHNA, YSLEER. V was clipped by 1 base and J by 0 bases, with 7 bases between them. CDR3 sequence reads: CASSQVWNSYEQYF. The CDR3 bases are TGCGCCAGCAGCCAAGTTTGGAACTCCTACGAGCAGTACTTC.

This clonotype has ten or more counts. CDR3 DNA: TGCAGTGCTCTGGGACAGGGACGCCCGGGGGGCGAAGCTTTCTTT. Protein sequence: CSALGQGRPGGEAFF. The rearrangement uses TRBV20-1 and TRBJ1-1; 9 bases fit TRBD1. Trimming took 5 bases from V and 8 from J; bases not matched to a gene: 15. Germline assignment: CDR1 DFQATT and CDR2 SNEGSKA (reference sequence). The CDR3 has 15 residues.

The sample holds a few counts of this clonotype. The chain carries TRBV7-2 and TRBJ2-2; D is possibly TRBD1 (6 bases). This CDR3 has 13 amino acids. The V gene's germline CDR1 is SGHTA and CDR2 FQGNSA. Trimming left V 3 bases short and J 5 bases short, with 7 bases between. CDR3 sequence (DNA): TGTGCCAGCAGCTTGGACAGAACCGGGGAGCTGTTTTTT. Amino acid sequence: CASSLDRTGELFF.

This clonotype was seen only a few times. The chain uses TRBV20-1 and TRBJ2-7; 8 bases match TRBD1. Germline-derived CDR1 and CDR2 are DFQATT and SNEGSKA (reference sequence). V was clipped by 0 bases and J by 3 bases; unmatched bases: 13. This CDR3 has 17 amino acids. Here the CDR3 reads CSARDPRDRGRLYEQYF. CDR3 sequence (DNA): TGCAGTGCTAGAGATCCCCGCGACAGGGGCCGCCTCTACGAGCAGTACTTC.

This clonotype appeared a few times. The gene calls are TRBV4-3 and TRBJ1-1; the D is unclear. Germline CDR1 reads LGHNA; CDR2 reads YSLEER. This CDR3 region has 13 residues. V was trimmed by 6 bases and J by 0 bases, leaving 8 bases between them. The CDR3 DNA follows: TGCGCCAGCAGGATGGGGATGAACACTGAAGCTTTCTTT. Protein sequence: CASRMGMNTEAFF.

The V gene is TRBV19, the J gene TRBJ1-4; TRBD1 aligns across 7 bases. CDR1 and CDR2 from the germline V gene are LNHDA and SQIVND (reference sequence). The CDR3 spans 14 residues. V was clipped by 3 bases and J by 7 bases; unmatched bases: 5. CDR3 residues: CASSITGVTEKLFF. The CDR3 coding sequence is TGTGCCAGTAGTATTACAGGGGTTACTGAAAAACTGTTTTTT.